This T cell receptor beta chain was found in a study of blood T cell repertoires in COVID-19. Turning to the study itself: PBMCs, B-cell-depleted T cells, or T cells provided the cDNA or gDNA that made up the material.

Generated by immunoSEQ multiplex PCR, the TCRdb table keeps only in-frame clones and is missing some. Found here are tens of thousands of clones, 75% to 90% of them singletons; the top ten hold 44%. CDR1 is SGHRS, CDR2 YFSETQ, per germline. This CDR3 spans 15 amino acids. V dropped 0 bases and J dropped 4 bases, with 11 bases sitting between them. This chain joins TRBV5-1 and TRBJ2-1; perhaps TRBD2 as D (5 bases). The sample taken for sequencing was peripheral blood. This sequence was found in a man aged 55 to 70 with active or convalescent COVID-19. Here the CDR3 reads CASSLVASRYNEQFF. The CDR3 nucleotides are TGCGCCAGCAGCTTGGTGGCTAGCCGGTACAATGAGCAGTTCTTC.